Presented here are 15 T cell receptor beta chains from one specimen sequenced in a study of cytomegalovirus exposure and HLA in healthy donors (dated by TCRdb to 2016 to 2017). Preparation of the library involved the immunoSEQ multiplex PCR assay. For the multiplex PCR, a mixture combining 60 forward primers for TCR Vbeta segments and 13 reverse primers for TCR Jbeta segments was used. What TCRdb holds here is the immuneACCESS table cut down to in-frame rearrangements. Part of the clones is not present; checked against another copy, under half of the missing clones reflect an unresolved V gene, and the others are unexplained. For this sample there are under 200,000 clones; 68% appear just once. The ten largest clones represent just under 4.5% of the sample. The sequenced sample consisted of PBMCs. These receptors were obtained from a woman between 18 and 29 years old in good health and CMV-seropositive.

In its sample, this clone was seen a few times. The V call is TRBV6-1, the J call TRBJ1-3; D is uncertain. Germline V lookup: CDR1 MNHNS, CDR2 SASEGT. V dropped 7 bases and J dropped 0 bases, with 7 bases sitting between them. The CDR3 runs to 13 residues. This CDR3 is CASKLSSGNTIYF. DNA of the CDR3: TGTGCCAGCAAACTGAGCTCTGGAAACACCATATATTTT.

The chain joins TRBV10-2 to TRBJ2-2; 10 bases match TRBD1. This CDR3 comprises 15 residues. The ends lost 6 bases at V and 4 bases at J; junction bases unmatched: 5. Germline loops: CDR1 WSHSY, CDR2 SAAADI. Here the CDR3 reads CASRRTGGSTGELFF. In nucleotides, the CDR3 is TGCGCCAGCAGGCGGACAGGGGGATCCACCGGGGAGCTGTTTTTT.

In nucleotides, the CDR3 is TGTGCCAGCAGCCCCTGGGGACAGGGGGTTAACTATGGCTACACCTTC. Protein product: CASSPWGQGVNYGYTF. The chain carries TRBV14 and TRBJ1-2; 11 bases fit TRBD1. Germline lookup yields CDR1 SGHDN and CDR2 FVKESK. Trimming took 4 bases from V and 1 from J; bases not matched to a gene: 5. CDR3 size: 16 residues.

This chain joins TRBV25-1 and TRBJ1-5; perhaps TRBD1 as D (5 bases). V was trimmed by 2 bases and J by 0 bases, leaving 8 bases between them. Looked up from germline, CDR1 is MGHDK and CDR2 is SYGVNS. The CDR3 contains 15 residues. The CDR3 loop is CASSEATASNQPQHF. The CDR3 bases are TGTGCCAGCAGTGAAGCGACAGCTAGCAATCAGCCCCAGCATTTT.

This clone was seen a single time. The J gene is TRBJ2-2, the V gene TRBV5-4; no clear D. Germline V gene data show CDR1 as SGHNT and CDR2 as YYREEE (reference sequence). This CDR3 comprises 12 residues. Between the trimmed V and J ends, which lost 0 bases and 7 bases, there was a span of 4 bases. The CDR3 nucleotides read TGTGCCAGCAGCTTGGGAGGCGGGGAGCTGTTTTTT. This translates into CASSLGGGELFF.

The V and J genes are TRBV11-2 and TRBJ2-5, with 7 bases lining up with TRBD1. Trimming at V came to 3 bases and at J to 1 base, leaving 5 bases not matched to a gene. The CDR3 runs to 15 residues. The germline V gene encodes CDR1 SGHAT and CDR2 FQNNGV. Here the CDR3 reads CASSLSEGAQETQYF. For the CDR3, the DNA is TGTGCCAGCAGCTTGTCAGAGGGGGCCCAAGAGACCCAGTACTTC.

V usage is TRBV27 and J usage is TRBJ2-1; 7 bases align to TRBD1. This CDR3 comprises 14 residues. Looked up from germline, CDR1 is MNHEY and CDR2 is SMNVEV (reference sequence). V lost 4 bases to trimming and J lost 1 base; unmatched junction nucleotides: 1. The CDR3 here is CASSSGQSYNEQFF. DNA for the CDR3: TGTGCCAGCAGTTCGGGACAGTCCTACAATGAGCAGTTCTTC.

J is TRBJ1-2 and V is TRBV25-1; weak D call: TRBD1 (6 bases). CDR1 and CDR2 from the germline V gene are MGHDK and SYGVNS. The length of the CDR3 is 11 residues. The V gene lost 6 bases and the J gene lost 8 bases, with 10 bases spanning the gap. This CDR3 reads CASRWGLGYTF. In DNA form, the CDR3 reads TGTGCCAGCAGGTGGGGGCTGGGCTACACCTTC.

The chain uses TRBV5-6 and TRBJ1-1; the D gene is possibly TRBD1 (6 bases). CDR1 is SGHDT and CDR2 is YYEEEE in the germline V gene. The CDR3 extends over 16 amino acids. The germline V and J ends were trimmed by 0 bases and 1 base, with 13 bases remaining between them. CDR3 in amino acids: CASSLVGGGWNTEAFF. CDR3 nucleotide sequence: TGTGCCAGCAGCTTGGTAGGGGGGGGATGGAACACTGAAGCTTTCTTT.

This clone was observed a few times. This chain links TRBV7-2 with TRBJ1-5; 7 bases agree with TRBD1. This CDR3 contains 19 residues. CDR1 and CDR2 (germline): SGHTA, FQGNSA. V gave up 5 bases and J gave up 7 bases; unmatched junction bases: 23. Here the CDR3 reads CASSLQQGRLPGREQPQHF. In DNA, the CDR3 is TGTGCCAGCAGCCTTCAACAGGGGAGGTTACCAGGCAGAGAGCAGCCCCAGCATTTT.

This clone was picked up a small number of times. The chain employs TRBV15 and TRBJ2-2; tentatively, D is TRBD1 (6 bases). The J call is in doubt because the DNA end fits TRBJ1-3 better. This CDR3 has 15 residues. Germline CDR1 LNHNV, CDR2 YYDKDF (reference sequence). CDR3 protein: CATSRAGAIRNTIYF. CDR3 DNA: TGTGCCACCAGCAGGGCGGGGGCCATTAGAAACACCATATATTTT.

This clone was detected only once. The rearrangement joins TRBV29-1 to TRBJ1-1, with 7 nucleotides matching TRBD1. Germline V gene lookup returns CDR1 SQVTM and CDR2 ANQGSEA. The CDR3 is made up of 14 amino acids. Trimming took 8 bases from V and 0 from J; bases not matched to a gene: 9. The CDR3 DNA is TGCAGCTCAAGCACCAGGGGGGTGAACACTGAAGCTTTCTTT. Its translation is CSSSTRGVNTEAFF.

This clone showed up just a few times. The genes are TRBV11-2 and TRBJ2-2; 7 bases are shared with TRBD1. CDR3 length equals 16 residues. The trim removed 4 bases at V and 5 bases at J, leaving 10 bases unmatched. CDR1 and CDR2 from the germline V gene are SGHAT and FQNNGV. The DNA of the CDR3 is TGTGCCAGCAGCTCCCGACCGGGACAGTCAACCGGGGAGCTGTTTTTT. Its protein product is CASSSRPGQSTGELFF.

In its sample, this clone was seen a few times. In nucleotides, the CDR3 is TGTGCCAGCAGCACCCTGACCGGGACACCGGGGGAAAAACTGTTTTTT. Translation: CASSTLTGTPGEKLFF. The rearrangement uses TRBV7-9 and TRBJ1-4, with a weak D call TRBD1 (6 bases). The ends were cut back, 5 bases at V and 8 bases at J, with 21 bases in the middle. Germline-derived CDR1 and CDR2 are SEHNR and FQNEAQ (reference sequence). The CDR3 sequence is 16 residues long.

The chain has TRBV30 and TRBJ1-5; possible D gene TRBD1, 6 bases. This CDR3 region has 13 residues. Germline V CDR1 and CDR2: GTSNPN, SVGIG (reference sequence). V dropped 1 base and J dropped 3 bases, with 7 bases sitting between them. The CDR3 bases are TGTGCCTGGAGTGGGACAGACAATCAGCCCCAGCATTTT. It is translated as CAWSGTDNQPQHF. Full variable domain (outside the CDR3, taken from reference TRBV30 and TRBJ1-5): SQTIHQWPATLVQPVGSPLSLECTVEGTSNPNLYWYRQAAGRGLQLLFYSVGIGQISSEVPQNLSASRPQDRQFILSSKKLLLSDSGFYLCAWSGTDNQPQHFGDGTRLSIL.